Listed here are 12 T cell receptor beta chains from one sample, sequenced in a study of T cell repertoires in cytomegalovirus infection. One entry per CDR3 protein, called by TCRdb with MiXCR from the reads. Found here are 120,000 to 150,000 distinct CDR3 sequences, 6.5% of them singletons; the top ten hold more than 15%. Sequenced input: PBMCs. Receptors were obtained from a human donor in good health (CMV status not recorded). Some clones in this sample may be carry-over from other donors' samples.

This clonotype turned up a few times. The rearrangement joins TRBV6-6 to TRBJ2-1; 7 positions match TRBD2. This CDR3 has 17 amino acids. The V gene end was trimmed by 4 bases and the J gene end by 6 bases; junction bases not matched to a gene: 15. Germline V CDR1 and CDR2: MNHNY, SVGAGI (reference sequence). CDR3 DNA sequence: TGTGCCAGCAGTTTATCGGTAGCGGGTCCTCGTGGCAATGAGCAGTTCTTC. Protein product: CASSLSVAGPRGNEQFF.

This clonotype was counted at least ten times. The V call is TRBV20-1, the J call TRBJ2-5, with TRBD2 identical over 13 bases. Germline V gives CDR1 DFQATT, CDR2 SNEGSKA (reference sequence). This CDR3 spans 14 amino acids. Unmatched junction bases numbered 3, after V lost 4 bases and J lost 4 bases. The DNA for the CDR3 is TGCAGTGCTACGACTAGCGGGGGGCCAGAGACCCAGTACTTC. Its translation is CSATTSGGPETQYF.

This clonotype was counted at least ten times. The rearrangement links TRBV7-2 to TRBJ2-1, with TRBD2 matching over 13 bases. This CDR3 has 17 residues. CDR1 is SGHTA, CDR2 FQGNSA, per germline. V lost 4 bases and J lost 2; bases outside the gene matches: 5. The DNA of the CDR3 is TGTGCCAGCAGCTGGGCCGGGACTAGCGGGGCCTACAATGAGCAGTTCTTC. This translates into CASSWAGTSGAYNEQFF.

This clonotype occurred many times. As DNA, the CDR3 is TGTGCCAGCAGTTACGACGCGACATCGTCCGAGCAGTACTTC. Amino acids: CASSYDATSSEQYF. The chain uses TRBV6-2 or TRBV6-3 and TRBJ2-7; no clear D gene. Per germline, CDR1 MNHEY and CDR2 SVGEGT. The CDR3 runs 14 residues. V was shortened by 2 bases and J by 6 bases, with 14 bases between the two germline ends.

This rearrangement joins TRBV6-2 or TRBV6-3 to TRBJ2-3, with 8 nucleotides matching TRBD2. V was clipped by 5 bases and J by 2 bases; unmatched bases: 3. From germline, CDR1 is MNHEY and CDR2 SVGEGT. This CDR3 is built from 14 residues. The chain's CDR3 is CASSLAGFTDTQYF. In DNA, the CDR3 is TGTGCCAGCAGTCTAGCGGGCTTCACAGATACGCAGTATTTT.

Many counts were recorded for this clonotype. CDR3 DNA sequence: TGTGCCAGCACTTACTCACCCGGGGGATCCACCGGGGAGCTGTTTTTT. Protein sequence: CASTYSPGGSTGELFF. The chain recombines TRBV7-2 with TRBJ2-2, with a weak D call TRBD2 (6 bases). This CDR3 is 16 amino acids long. Germline-derived CDR1 and CDR2 are SGHTA and FQGNSA. Trimming shortened V by 7 bases and J by 4 bases, and 19 bases separated the two germline ends.

This clonotype was seen ten or more times. CDR3 bases: TGCAGTGCCCGAGCCTACAGGGGCCAGGGGGACACTGAAGCTTTCTTT. Translation gives CSARAYRGQGDTEAFF. The chain has TRBV20-1 and TRBJ1-1; 7 nucleotides agree with TRBD1. The CDR3 runs 16 residues. From germline, CDR1 is DFQATT and CDR2 SNEGSKA (reference sequence). Trimming took 6 bases from V and 3 from J; bases not matched to a gene: 16.

A remark on this clonotype: A much larger clone lies a single base off, so this may be a read error. This is likely a read error, given that the CDR3 carries no conserved phenylalanine or tryptophan at its end. The chain uses TRBV7-2 and TRBJ2-7, with 9 bases identical to TRBD2. V lost 1 base to trimming and J lost 0 bases; unmatched junction nucleotides: 10. Looked up from germline, CDR1 is SGHTA and CDR2 is FQGNSA. CDR3 length: 18 amino acids. The CDR3 nucleotides read TGTGCCAGCAGCTTAGACACGCCTCTAGCGGGGTACTCCTACGAGCAGTACTTA. It yields the protein CASSLDTPLAGYSYEQYL.

The table lists this clonotype with many counts. The gene calls are TRBV7-2 and TRBJ1-5, with 8 positions matching TRBD1. Trimming cost V 2 bases and J 4 bases; bases outside gene matches: 4. The germline gives CDR1 SGHTA, CDR2 FQGNSA. The CDR3 runs 15 residues. The CDR3 is CASSLRTGNNQPQHF. The DNA for the CDR3 is TGTGCCAGCAGCTTAAGGACAGGGAATAATCAGCCCCAGCATTTT.

The genes are TRBV20-1 and TRBJ2-3; D might be TRBD1 (7 bases). Per germline, CDR1 DFQATT and CDR2 SNEGSKA (reference sequence). The CDR3 runs to 15 residues. V dropped 6 bases and J dropped 0 bases, with 16 bases sitting between them. CDR3 amino acids: CSAQQGGLSTDTQYF. CDR3 DNA: TGCAGTGCCCAGCAGGGGGGCCTCAGCACAGATACGCAGTATTTT.

Notes on this clonotype: Relative to the germline gene, one junction end is altered; a read error may explain this. The chain uses TRBV19 and TRBJ1-1; TRBD1 aligns across 9 bases. This CDR3 spans 15 amino acids. Looked up from germline, CDR1 is LNHDA and CDR2 is SQIVND (reference sequence). CDR3 sequence (DNA): TGTGCCAGTAGTACCAGGACAGGGGTGAAAACTGAAGCTTTCTTT. Residues: CASSTRTGVKTEAFF.

In its sample, this clonotype was seen a few times. The V and J genes are TRBV19 and TRBJ2-1; the D is unclear. The germline V and J ends were trimmed by 3 bases and 0 bases, with 9 bases remaining between them. This CDR3 region has 15 residues. From germline, CDR1 is LNHDA and CDR2 SQIVND (reference sequence). The CDR3 sequence is CASSISASSYNEQFF. As DNA, the CDR3 is TGTGCCAGTAGTATTAGTGCTAGCTCCTACAATGAGCAGTTCTTC.